Described below is a single TCR beta chain sequence and its context. Donors were healthy HIV-negative adults without recent acute infections or vaccinations. CD4+ cells underwent separation, giving CD45RA+ naive and CD45RA-negative memory subsets. The method was immunoSEQ multiplex PCR; TCRdb's version includes in-frame clones alone and lacks a portion of them. Seen here are 2 million to 2.5 million clones, less than 95% observed once, and the top ten hold about 0.36%. This sample is part of a study of shared clonotypes between healthy human individuals. At the level of the study: Per-donor plates numbered three CD4 naive, three CD4 memory, two CD8 naive and one CD8 memory.

This CDR3 comprises 17 residues. V was pared by 6 bases and J by 4 bases, with 22 bases between. The germline CDR1 and CDR2 sequences are MNHNS and SASEGT. This TCR came from a man aged 18 to 29 in good health. Some clones in this sample may be carry-over from other donors' samples. The chain joins TRBV6-1 to TRBJ1-5; D gene uncertain. Material for sequencing was naive CD4+ T cells from PBMCs. This sample's subset: CD45RA+ positively selected. The CDR3 protein is CASSEYSAGKSNQPQHF. CDR3 nucleotide sequence: TGTGCCAGCAGCGAATACAGTGCGGGGAAGAGTAATCAGCCCCAGCATTTT.